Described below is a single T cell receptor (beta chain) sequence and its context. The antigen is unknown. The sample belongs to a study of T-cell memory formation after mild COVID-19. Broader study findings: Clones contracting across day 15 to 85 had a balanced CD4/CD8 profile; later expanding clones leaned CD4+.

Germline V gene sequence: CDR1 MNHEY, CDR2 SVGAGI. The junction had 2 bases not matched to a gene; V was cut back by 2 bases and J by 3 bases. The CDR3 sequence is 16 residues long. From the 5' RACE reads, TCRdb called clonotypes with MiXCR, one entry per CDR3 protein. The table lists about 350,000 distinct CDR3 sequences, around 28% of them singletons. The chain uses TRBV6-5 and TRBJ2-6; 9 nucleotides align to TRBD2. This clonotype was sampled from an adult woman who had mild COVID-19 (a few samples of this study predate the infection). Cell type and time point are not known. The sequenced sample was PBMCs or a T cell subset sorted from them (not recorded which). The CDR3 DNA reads TGTGCCAGCAGTTACGGGACTAGCTATGGGGCCAACGTCCTGACTTTC. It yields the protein CASSYGTSYGANVLTF.